This T cell receptor (beta chain) was obtained from a study of blood T cell repertoires in COVID-19 (dated by TCRdb to about 2020). Context from the whole study: Collaborator samples came from the United States, Italy and Spain and covered acute and convalescent phases of COVID-19. The prospective study material was composed of cDNA or gDNA derived from T cells, B-cell-depleted T cells, or PBMCs. Deeply sampled blood TCRbeta repertoires from subjects exposed to, actively infected with, or recovered from COVID-19 were included in the dataset. The repertoires were released in a freely available public database meant as a resource for research on the immune response to SARS-CoV-2. The samples were drawn from two sources: the first 160 participants of the ongoing ImmuneRACE study, and 1,254 subjects contributed by 6 global collaborators. Sample metadata almost always included a de-identified subject ID, COVID-19 status, age in years and sex. Where available, HLA class I and class II types were taken from metadata supplied by the sample provider and were not determined by assay-based typing.

General findings and caveats noted by the study authors: The amount of clinical and demographic metadata varied by source and participant and was provided uncurated.

TCRbeta CDR3 regions were amplified from genomic DNA by means of the immunoSEQ Assay, a bias-controlled multiplex PCR. Regarding the original processing steps: Nucleated cell counts per sample were estimated from amplification of reference gene primers within the assay. To quantify the absolute abundance of each unique TCRbeta CDR3 rearrangement, sequence reads were collapsed and filtered. For each sample, productive Simpson clonality was calculated as the square root of Simpson's diversity index over productive rearrangements. TCRdb re-hosts the immuneACCESS table, in-frame sequences only. Its copies lack some clones; in the studies checked, an unresolved V gene accounts for under half of them, and the cause for the rest is not known. From that table come the V and J calls and clone size; the DNA was used to work out D and trimming. The sample yields tens of thousands of clones; 70% to 90% were counted once. The biggest ten clones account for about 3% of the sample.

In regard to this clone: The antigen it binds to is not known. Base qualities are not recorded, but no much larger clone differs from it by a single base.

Whole blood was collected in K2EDTA tubes by collaborating institutions according to the institutions' own protocols. For TCRbeta analysis, collaborators shipped samples as frozen whole blood, isolated PBMCs, or DNA extracted from either of those sample types. Via the germline V gene, CDR1 is SGDLS and CDR2 YYNGEE. The CDR3 goes from the cysteine to the phenylalanine over 12 residues. Here the CDR3 DNA is all that survives: 36 bases in frame from base 1. From V the trimming removes 4 bases and from J it removes 11 bases, while the gene matches leave 5 bases of the junction unaccounted for. Recombination connected TRBV9 to TRBJ2-1; TRBD2 lines up with 8 middle nucleotides. Sample: peripheral blood. The TCR comes from a man aged 50 to 59 with active COVID-19. The nucleotide sequence is given as TGTGCCAGCAGCACGGTAGCGGGGCAGCAGTTCTTC. Its protein product is CASSTVAGQQFF.